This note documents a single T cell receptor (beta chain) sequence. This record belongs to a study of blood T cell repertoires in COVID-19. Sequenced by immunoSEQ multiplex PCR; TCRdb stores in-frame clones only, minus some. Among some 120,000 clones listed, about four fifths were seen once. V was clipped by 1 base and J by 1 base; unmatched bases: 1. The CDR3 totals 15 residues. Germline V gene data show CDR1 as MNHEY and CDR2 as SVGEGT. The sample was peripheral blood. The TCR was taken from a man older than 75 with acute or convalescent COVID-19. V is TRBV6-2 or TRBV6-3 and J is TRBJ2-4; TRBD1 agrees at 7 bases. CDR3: CASSYYRGAKNIQYF. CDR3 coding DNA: TGTGCCAGCAGTTACTACAGGGGTGCCAAAAACATTCAGTACTTC.